This TCR beta chain was documented in a study of cytomegalovirus exposure and HLA in healthy donors. The PCR contained 60 Vbeta and 13 Jbeta primers. This table comes from immunoSEQ multiplex PCR, and its TCRdb copy is limited to in-frame clones, with some not included. This table holds around 260,000 clones, around 80% found once. Every donor was a healthy person donating bone marrow. The CDR3 has 15 amino acids. Trimming stripped 1 base from V and 1 base from J, with 10 bases between. In germline, CDR1 is SGHDT, CDR2 YYEEEE. This clonotype was sampled from a girl aged 2 to 10 in good health and CMV-seronegative. Sequencing used PBMCs. V is TRBV5-6 and J is TRBJ2-3; D remains unclear. In DNA form, the CDR3 reads TGTGCCAGCAGCTTGTTAGAACTGGGCACAGATACGCAGTATTTT. This translates into CASSLLELGTDTQYF. The complete variable domain, with remaining parts taken from reference TRBV5-6 and TRBJ2-3, reads DAGVTQSPTHLIKTRGQQVTLRCSPKSGHDTVSWYQQALGQGPQFIFQYYEEEERQRGNFPDRFSGHQFPNYSSELNVNALLLGDSALYLCASSLLELGTDTQYFGPGTRLTVL.